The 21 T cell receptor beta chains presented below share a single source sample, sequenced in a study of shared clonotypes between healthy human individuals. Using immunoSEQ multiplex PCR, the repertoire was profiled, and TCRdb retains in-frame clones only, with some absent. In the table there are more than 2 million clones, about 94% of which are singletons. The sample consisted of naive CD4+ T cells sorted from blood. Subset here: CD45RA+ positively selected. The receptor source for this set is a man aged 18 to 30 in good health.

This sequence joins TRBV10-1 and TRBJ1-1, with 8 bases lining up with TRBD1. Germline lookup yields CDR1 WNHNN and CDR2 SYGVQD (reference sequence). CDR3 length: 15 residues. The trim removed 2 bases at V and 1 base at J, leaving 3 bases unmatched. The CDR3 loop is CASSEQGAPNTEAFF. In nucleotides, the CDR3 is TGCGCCAGCAGTGAGCAGGGGGCCCCGAACACTGAAGCTTTCTTT.

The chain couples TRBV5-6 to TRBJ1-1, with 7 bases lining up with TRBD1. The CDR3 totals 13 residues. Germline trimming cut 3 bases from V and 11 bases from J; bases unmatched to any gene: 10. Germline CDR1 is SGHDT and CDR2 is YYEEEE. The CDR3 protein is CASSSTGAPGAFF. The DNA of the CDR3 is TGTGCCAGCAGCTCAACAGGGGCCCCGGGGGCTTTCTTT.

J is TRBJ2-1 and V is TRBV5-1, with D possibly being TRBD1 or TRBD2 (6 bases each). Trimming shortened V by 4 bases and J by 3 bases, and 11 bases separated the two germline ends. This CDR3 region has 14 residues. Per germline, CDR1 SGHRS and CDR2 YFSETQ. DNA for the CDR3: TGCGCCAGCAGCGAAGGGGGGAGCTACAATGAGCAGTTCTTC. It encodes CASSEGGSYNEQFF.

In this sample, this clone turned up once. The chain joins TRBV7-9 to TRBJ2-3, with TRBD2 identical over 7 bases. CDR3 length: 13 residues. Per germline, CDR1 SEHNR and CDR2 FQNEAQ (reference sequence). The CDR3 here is CAGGRERSDTQYF. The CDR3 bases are TGTGCTGGCGGGCGGGAGCGGTCAGATACGCAGTATTTT.

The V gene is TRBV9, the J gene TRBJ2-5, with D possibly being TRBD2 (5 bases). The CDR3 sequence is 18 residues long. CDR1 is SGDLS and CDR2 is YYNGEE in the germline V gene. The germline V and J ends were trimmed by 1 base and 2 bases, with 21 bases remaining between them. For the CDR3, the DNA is TGTGCCAGCAGCGTAAGCCCGGCGGGTTGGGCAGAACAAGAGACCCAGTACTTC. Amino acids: CASSVSPAGWAEQETQYF. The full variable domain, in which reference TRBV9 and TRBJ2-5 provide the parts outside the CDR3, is DSGVTQTPKHLITATGQRVTLRCSPRSGDLSVYWYQQSLDQGLQFLIQYYNGEERAKGNILERFSAQQFPDLHSELNLSSLELGDSALYFCASSVSPAGWAEQETQYFGPGTRLLVL.

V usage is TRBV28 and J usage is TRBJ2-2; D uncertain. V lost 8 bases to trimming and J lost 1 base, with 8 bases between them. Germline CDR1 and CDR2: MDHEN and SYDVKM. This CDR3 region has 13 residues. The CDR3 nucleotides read TGTGCCAGCGGCCCCTTGAACACCGGGGAGCTGTTTTTT. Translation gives CASGPLNTGELFF.

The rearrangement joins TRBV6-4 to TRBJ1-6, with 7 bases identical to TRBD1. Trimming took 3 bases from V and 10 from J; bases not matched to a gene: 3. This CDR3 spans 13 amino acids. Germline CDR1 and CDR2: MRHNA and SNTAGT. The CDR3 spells CASSETGSSPLHF. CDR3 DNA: TGTGCCAGCAGTGAGACAGGGTCATCACCCCTCCACTTT.

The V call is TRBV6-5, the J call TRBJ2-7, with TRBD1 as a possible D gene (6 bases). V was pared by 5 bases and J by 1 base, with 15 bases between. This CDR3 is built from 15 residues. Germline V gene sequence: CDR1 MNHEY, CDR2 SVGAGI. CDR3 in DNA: TGTGCCAGCAGTCCTACCCGGGGACAATCCTACGAGCAGTACTTC. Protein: CASSPTRGQSYEQYF.

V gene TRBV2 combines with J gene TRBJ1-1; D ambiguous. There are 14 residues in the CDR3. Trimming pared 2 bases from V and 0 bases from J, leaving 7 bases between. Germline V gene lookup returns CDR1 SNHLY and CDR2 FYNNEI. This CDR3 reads CASSEYRMNTEAFF. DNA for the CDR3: TGTGCCAGCAGTGAATACAGAATGAACACTGAAGCTTTCTTT.

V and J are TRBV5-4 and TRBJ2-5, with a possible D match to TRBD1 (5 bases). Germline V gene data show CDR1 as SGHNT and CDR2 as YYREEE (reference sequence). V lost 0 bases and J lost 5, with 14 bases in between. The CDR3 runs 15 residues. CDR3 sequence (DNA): TGTGCCAGCAGCTTGGGGGGCCAAGGGATGGAGACCCAGTACTTC. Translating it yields CASSLGGQGMETQYF.

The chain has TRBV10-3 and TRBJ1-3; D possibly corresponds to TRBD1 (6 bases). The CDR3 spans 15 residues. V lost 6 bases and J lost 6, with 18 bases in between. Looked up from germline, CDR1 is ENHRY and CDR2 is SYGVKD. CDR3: CAIRDFTGHVNTIYF. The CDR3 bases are TGTGCCATCAGAGACTTTACAGGGCACGTAAACACCATATATTTT.

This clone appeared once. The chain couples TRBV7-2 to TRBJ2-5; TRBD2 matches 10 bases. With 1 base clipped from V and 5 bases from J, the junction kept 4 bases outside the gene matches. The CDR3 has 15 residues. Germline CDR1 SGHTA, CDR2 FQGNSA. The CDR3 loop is CASSLEAGGHETQYF. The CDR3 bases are TGTGCCAGCAGCTTAGAAGCGGGGGGGCATGAGACCCAGTACTTC.

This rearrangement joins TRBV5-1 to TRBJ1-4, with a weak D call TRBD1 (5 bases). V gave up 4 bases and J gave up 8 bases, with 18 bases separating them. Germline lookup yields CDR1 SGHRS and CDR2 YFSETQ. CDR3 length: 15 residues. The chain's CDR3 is CASSQTGTGREKLFF. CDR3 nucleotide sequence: TGCGCCAGCAGCCAAACCGGGACGGGGAGGGAAAAACTGTTTTTT.

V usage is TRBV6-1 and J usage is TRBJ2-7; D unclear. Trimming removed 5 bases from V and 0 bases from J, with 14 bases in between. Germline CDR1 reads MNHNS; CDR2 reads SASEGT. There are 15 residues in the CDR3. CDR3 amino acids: CASSTRPGVSYEQYF. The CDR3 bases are TGTGCCAGCAGTACAAGACCCGGAGTCTCCTACGAGCAGTACTTC.

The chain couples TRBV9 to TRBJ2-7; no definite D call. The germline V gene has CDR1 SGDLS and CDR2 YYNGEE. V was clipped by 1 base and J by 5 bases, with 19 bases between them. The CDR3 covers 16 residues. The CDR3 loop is CASSVFQVPDPHEQYF. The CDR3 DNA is TGTGCCAGCAGCGTATTCCAGGTACCGGACCCACACGAGCAGTACTTC.

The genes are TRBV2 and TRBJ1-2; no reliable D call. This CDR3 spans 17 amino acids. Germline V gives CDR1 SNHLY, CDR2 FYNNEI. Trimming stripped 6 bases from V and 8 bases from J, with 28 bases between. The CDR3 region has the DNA TGTGCCAGCAGCCGTGATGGATTGGACGGATCAGTTGGAGGCTACACCTTC. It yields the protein CASSRDGLDGSVGGYTF.

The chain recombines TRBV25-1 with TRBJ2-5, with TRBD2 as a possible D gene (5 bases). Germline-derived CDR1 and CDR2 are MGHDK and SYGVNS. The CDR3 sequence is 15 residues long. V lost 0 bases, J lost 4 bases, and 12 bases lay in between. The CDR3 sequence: CASSEYSPGSETQYF. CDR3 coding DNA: TGTGCCAGCAGTGAATATTCCCCGGGGTCAGAGACCCAGTACTTC.

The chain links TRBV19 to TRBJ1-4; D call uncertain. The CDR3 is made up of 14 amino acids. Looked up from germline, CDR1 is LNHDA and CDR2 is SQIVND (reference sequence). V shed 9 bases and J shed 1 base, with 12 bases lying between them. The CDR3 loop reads CASKRDLTNEKLFF. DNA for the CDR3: TGTGCCAGCAAGAGGGATCTAACTAATGAAAAACTGTTTTTT.

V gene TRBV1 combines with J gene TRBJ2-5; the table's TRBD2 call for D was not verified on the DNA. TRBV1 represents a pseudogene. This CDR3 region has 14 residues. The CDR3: CTELCGSSPETQYF. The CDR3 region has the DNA TGCACCGAGCTTTGCGGGAGTAGCCCGGAGACCCAGTACTTC.

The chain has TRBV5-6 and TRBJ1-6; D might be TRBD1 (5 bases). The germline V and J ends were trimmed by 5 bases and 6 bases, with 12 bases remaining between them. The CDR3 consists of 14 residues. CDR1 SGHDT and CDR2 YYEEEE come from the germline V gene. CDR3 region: CASSRQGSNSPLHF. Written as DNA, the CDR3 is TGTGCCAGCAGTCGGCAGGGAAGTAATTCACCCCTCCACTTT.

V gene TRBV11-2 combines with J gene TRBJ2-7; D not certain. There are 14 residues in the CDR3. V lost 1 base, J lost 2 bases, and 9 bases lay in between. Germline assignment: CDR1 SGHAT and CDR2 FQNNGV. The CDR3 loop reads CASSLVRKPYEQYF. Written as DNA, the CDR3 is TGTGCCAGCAGCTTAGTTCGGAAGCCCTACGAGCAGTACTTC.